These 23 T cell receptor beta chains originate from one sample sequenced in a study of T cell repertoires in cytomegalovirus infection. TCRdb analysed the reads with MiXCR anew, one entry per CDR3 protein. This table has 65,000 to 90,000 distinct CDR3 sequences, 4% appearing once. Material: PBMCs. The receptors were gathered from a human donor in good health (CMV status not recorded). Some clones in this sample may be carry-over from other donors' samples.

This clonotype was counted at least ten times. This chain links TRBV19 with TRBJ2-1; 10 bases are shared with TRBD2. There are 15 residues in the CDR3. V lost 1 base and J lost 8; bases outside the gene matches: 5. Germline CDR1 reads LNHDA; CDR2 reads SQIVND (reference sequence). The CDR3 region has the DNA TGTGCCAGTAGTATAGGAGCTAGCGGGAGCCATGAGCAGTTCTTC. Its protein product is CASSIGASGSHEQFF. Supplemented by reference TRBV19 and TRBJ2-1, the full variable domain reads DGGITQSPKYLFRKEGQNVTLSCEQNLNHDAMYWYRQDPGQGLRLIYYSQIVNDFQKGDIAEGYSVSREKKESFPLTVTSAQKNPTAFYLCASSIGASGSHEQFFGPGTRLTVL.

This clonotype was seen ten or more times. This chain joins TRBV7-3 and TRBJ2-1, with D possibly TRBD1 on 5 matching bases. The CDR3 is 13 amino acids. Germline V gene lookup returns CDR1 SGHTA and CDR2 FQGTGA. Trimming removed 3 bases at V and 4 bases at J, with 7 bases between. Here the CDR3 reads CASSFTGYNEQFF. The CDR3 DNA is TGTGCCAGCAGCTTTACAGGTTACAATGAGCAGTTCTTC.

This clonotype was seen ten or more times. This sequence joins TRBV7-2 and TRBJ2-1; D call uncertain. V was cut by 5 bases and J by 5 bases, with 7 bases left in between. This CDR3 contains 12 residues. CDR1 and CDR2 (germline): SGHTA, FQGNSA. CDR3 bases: TGTGCCAGCAGCCTCCACAACAATGAGCAGTTCTTC. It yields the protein CASSLHNNEQFF.

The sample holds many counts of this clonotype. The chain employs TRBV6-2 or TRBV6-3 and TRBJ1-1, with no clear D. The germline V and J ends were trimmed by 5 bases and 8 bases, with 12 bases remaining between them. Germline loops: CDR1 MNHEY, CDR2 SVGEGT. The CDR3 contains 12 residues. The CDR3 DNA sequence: TGTGCCAGCAGTCTACTCCTAAGCGAAGCTTTCTTT. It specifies CASSLLLSEAFF.

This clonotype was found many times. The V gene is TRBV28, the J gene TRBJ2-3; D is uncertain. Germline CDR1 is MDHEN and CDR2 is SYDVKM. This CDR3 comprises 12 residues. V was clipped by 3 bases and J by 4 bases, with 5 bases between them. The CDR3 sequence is CASSFPSDTQYF. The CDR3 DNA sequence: TGTGCCAGCAGTTTTCCTTCAGATACGCAGTATTTT.

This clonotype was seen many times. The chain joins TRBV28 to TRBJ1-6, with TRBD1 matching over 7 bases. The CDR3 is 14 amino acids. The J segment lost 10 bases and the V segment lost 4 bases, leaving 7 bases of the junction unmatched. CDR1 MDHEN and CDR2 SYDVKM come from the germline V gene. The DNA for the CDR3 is TGTGCCAGCAGTTATCGACAGGGTCTGTCACCCCTCCACTTT. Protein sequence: CASSYRQGLSPLHF.

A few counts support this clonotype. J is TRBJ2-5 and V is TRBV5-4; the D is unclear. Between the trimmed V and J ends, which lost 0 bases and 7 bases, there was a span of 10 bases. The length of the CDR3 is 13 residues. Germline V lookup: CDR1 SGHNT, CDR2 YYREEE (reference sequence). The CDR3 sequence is CASSLDMKGTQYF. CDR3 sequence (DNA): TGTGCCAGCAGCTTGGACATGAAGGGGACCCAGTACTTC.

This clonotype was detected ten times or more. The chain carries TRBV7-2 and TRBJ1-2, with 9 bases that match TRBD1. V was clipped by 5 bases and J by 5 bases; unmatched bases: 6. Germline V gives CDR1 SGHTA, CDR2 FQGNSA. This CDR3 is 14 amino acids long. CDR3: CASSRRTGEYGYTF. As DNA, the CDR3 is TGTGCCAGCAGCCGGCGGACAGGGGAATATGGCTACACCTTC.

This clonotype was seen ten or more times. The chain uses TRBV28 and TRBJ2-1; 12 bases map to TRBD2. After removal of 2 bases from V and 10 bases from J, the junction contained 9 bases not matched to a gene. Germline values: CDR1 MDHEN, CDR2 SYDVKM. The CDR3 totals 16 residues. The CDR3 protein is CASSLVTSGSLGEQFF. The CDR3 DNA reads TGTGCCAGCAGTTTAGTGACTAGCGGGAGTTTAGGCGAGCAGTTCTTC.

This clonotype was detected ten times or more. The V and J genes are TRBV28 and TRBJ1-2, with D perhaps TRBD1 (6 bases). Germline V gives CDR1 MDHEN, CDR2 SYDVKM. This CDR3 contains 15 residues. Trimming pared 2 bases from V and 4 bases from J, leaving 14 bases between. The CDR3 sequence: CASSLLQGMRYGYTF. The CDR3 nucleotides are TGTGCCAGCAGTTTACTGCAGGGGATGCGCTATGGCTACACCTTC.

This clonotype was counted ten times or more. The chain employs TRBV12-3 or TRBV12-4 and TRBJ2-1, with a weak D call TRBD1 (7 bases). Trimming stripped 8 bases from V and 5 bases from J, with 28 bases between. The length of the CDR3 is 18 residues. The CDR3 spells CASRVGQGGGPLNNEQFF. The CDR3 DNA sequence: TGTGCCAGCCGCGTTGGGCAGGGGGGTGGGCCCCTAAACAATGAGCAGTTCTTC.

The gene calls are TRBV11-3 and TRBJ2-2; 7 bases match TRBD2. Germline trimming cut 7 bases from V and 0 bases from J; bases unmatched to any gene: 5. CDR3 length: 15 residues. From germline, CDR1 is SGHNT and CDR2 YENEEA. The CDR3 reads CASTIAGANTGELFF. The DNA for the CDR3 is TGTGCCAGCACCATAGCGGGCGCGAACACCGGGGAGCTGTTTTTT.

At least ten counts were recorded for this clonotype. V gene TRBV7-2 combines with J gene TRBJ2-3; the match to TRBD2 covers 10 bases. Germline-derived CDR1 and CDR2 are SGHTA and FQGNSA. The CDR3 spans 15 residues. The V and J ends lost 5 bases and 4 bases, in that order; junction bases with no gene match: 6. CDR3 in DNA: TGTGCCAGCAGCCTGCGACTAGCGGGCGCAGATACGCAGTATTTT. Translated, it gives CASSLRLAGADTQYF. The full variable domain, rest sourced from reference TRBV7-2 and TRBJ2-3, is GAGVSQSPSNKVTEKGKDVELRCDPISGHTALYWYRQSLGQGLEFLIYFQGNSAPDKSGLPSDRFSAERTGGSVSTLTIQRTQQEDSAVYLCASSLRLAGADTQYFGPGTRLTVL.

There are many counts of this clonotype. CDR3 sequence: CASGLAETQYF. CDR3 bases: TGTGCCAGCGGGCTAGCGGAGACCCAGTACTTC. This sequence joins TRBV7-2 and TRBJ2-5; possible D gene TRBD2, 6 bases. The CDR3 runs to 11 residues. V lost 8 bases and J 5 bases, leaving 9 bases between the germline ends. Germline V lookup: CDR1 SGHTA, CDR2 FQGNSA.

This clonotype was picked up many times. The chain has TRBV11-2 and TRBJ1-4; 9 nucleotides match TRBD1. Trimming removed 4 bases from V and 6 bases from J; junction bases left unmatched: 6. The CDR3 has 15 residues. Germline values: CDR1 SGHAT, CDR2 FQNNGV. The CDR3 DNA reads TGTGCCAGCAGCTCGGGACAGGGATGGGATGAAAAACTGTTTTTT. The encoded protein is CASSSGQGWDEKLFF. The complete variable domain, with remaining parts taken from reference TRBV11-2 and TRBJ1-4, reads EAGVAQSPRYKIIEKRQSVAFWCNPISGHATLYWYQQILGQGPKLLIQFQNNGVVDDSQLPKDRFSAERLKGVDSTLKIQPAKLEDSAVYLCASSSGQGWDEKLFFGSGTQLSVL.

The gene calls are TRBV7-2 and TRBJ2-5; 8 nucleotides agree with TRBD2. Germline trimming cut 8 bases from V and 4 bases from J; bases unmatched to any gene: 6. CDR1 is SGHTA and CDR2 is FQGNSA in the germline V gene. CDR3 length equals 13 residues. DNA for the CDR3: TGTGCCAGCCGACGGGGGGGTGGAGAGACCCAGTACTTC. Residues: CASRRGGGETQYF.

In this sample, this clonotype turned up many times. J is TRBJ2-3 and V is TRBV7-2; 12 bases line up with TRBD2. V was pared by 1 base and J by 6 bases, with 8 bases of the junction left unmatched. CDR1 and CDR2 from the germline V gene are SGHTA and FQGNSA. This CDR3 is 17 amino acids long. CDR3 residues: CASSLEASGGARDTQYF. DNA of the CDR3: TGTGCCAGCAGCTTAGAGGCTAGCGGGGGGGCCAGGGATACGCAGTATTTT. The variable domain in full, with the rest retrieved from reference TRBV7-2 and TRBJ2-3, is GAGVSQSPSNKVTEKGKDVELRCDPISGHTALYWYRQSLGQGLEFLIYFQGNSAPDKSGLPSDRFSAERTGGSVSTLTIQRTQQEDSAVYLCASSLEASGGARDTQYFGPGTRLTVL.

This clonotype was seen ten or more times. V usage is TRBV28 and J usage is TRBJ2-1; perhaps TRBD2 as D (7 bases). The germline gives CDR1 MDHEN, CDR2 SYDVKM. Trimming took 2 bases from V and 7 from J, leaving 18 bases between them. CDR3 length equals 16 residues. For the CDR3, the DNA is TGTGCCAGCAGTTTAGGGAGGGGGGGAGTAGGAAATGAGCAGTTCTTC. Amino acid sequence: CASSLGRGGVGNEQFF.

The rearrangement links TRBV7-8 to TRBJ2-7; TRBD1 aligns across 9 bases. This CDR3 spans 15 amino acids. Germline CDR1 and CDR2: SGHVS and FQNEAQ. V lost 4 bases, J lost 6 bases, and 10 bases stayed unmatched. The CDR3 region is CASSYNRDRVREQYF. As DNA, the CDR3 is TGTGCCAGCAGCTACAACCGGGACAGGGTTCGCGAGCAGTACTTC.

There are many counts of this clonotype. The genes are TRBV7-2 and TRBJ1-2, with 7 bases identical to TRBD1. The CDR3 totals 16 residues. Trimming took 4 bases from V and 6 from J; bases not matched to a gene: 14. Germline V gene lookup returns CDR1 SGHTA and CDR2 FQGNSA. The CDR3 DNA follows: TGTGCCAGCAGCTCCCGACAGGGATCATTCCGTGATGGCTACACCTTC. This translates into CASSSRQGSFRDGYTF.

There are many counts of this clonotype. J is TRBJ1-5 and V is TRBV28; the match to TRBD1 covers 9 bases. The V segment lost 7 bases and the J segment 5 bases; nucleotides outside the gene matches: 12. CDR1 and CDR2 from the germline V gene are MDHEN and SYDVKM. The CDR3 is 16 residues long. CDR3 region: CASNPRGTGTHQPQHF. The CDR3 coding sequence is TGTGCCAGCAATCCACGCGGGACAGGGACGCATCAGCCCCAGCATTTT.

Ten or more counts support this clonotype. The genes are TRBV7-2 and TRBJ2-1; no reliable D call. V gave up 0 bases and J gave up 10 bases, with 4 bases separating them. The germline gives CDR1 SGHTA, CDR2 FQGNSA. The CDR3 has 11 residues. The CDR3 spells CASSLAAEQFF. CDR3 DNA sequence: TGTGCCAGCAGCTTAGCGGCGGAGCAGTTCTTC.

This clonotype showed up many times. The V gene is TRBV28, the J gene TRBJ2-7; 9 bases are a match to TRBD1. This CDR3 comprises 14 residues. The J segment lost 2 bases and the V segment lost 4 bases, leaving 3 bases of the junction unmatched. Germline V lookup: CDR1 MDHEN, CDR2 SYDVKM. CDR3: CASSYGDRAYEQYF. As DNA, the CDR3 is TGTGCCAGCAGTTATGGGGACAGGGCCTACGAGCAGTACTTC. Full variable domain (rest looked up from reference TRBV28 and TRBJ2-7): DVKVTQSSRYLVKRTGEKVFLECVQDMDHENMFWYRQDPGLGLRLIYFSYDVKMKEKGDIPEGYSVSREKKERFSLILESASTNQTSMYLCASSYGDRAYEQYFGPGTRLTVT.